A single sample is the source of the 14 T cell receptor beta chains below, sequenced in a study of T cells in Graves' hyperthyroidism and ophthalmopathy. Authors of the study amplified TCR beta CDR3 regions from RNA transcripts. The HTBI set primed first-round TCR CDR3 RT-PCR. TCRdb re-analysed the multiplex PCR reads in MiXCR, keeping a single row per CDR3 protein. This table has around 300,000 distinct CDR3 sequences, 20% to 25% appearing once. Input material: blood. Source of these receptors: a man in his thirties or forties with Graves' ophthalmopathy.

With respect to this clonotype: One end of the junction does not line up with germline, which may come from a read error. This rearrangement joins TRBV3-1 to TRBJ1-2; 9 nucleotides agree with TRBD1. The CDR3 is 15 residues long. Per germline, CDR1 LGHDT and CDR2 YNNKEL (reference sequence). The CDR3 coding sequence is TGTGCCAGCAGCAAAGGACAGGGGATTAACTGTGGCTACACCTTC. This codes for CASSKGQGINCGYTF.

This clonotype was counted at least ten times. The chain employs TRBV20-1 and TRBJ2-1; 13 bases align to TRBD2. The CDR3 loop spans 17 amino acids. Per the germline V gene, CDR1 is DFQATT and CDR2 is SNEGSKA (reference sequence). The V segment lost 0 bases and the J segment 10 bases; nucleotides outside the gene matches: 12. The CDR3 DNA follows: TGCAGTGCTAGAGACCCGACTAGCGGGAGGCCCGGGGGGGAGCAGTTCTTC. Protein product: CSARDPTSGRPGGEQFF.

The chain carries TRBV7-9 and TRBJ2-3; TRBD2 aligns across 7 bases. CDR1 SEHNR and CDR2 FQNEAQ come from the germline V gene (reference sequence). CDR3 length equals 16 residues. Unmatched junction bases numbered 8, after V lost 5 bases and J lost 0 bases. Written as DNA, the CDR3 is TGTGCCAGCAGCCCGCTAGCGGATTCTAGCACAGATACGCAGTATTTT. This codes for CASSPLADSSTDTQYF. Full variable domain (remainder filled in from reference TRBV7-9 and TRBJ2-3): DTGVSQNPRHKITKRGQNVTFRCDPISEHNRLYWYRQTLGQGPEFLTYFQNEAQLEKSRLLSDRFSAERPKGSFSTLEIQRTEQGDSAMYLCASSPLADSSTDTQYFGPGTRLTVL.

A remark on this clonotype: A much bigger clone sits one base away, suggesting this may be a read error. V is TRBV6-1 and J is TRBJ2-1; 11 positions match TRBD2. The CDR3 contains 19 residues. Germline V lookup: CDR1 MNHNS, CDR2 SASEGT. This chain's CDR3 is CASSPQPGTSGSSYNERFF. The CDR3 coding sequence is TGTGCCAGCAGTCCCCAGCCCGGGACTAGCGGTAGCTCCTACAATGAGCGGTTCTTC.

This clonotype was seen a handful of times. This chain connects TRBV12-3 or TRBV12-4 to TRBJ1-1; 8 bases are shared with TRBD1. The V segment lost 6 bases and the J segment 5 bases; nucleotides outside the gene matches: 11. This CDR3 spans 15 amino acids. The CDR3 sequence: CASSRPGQARTEAFF. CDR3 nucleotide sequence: TGTGCCAGCAGCCGGCCGGGACAGGCGAGGACTGAAGCTTTCTTT.

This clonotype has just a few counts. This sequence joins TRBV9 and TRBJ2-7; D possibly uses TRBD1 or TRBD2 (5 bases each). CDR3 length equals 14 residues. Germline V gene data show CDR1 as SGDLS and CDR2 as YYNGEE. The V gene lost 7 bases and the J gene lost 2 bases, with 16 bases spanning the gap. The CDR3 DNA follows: TGTGCCAGCTCGCTTGGGGGTTCAACCTACGAGCAGTACTTC. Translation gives CASSLGGSTYEQYF.

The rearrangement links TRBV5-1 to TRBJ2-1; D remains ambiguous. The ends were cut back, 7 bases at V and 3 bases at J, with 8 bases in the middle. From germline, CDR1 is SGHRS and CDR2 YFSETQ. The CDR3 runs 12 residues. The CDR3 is CASAEIYNEQFF. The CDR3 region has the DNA TGCGCCAGCGCGGAAATCTACAATGAGCAGTTCTTC.

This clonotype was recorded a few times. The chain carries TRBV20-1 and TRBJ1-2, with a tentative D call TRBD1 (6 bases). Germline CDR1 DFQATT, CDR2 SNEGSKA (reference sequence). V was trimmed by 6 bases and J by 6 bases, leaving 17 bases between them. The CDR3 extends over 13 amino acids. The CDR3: CSAKTGSRDGYTF. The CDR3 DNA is TGCAGTGCCAAGACAGGCTCGAGGGATGGCTACACCTTC.

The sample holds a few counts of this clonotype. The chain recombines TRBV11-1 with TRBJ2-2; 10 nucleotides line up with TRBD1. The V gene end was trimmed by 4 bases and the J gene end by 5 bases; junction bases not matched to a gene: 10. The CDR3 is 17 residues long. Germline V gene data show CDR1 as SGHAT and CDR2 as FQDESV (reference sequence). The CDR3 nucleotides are TGTGCCAGCAGCTCGACGACAGGGGGCGTTGGTACCGGGGAGCTGTTTTTT. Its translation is CASSSTTGGVGTGELFF. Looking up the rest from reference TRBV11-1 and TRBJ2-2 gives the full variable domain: EAEVAQSPRYKITEKSQAVAFWCDPISGHATLYWYRQILGQGPELLVQFQDESVVDDSQLPKDRFSAERLKGVDSTLKIQPAELGDSAMYLCASSSTTGGVGTGELFFGEGSRLTVL.

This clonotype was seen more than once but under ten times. The CDR3 reads CASSGLAGGGEQYF. The CDR3, as DNA: TGTGCCAGCAGTGGACTAGCGGGAGGGGGTGAGCAGTACTTC. The chain uses TRBV27 and TRBJ2-7; TRBD2 agrees at 15 bases. J lost 7 bases, V lost 5 bases, and 3 bases had no gene match. CDR3 length: 14 residues. Germline assignment: CDR1 MNHEY and CDR2 SMNVEV (reference sequence).

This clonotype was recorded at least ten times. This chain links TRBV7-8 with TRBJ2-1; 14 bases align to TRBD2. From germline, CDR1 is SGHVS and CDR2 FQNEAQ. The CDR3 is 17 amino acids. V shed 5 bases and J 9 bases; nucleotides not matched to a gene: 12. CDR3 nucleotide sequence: TGTGCCAGCAGCCCCCGGACTAGCGGGAGGAGGTTGGGTGAGCAGTTCTTC. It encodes CASSPRTSGRRLGEQFF.

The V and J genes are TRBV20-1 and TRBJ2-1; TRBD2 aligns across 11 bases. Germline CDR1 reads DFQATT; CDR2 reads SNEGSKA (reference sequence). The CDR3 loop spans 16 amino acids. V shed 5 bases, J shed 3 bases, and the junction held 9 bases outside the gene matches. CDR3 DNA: TGCAGTGCTTGGGGGGGGACTAGCGGATTCTACAATGAGCAGTTCTTC. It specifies CSAWGGTSGFYNEQFF.

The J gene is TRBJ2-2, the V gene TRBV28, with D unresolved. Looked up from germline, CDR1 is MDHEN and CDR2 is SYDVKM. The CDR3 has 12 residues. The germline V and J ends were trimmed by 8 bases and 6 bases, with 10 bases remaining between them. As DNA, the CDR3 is TGTGCCAGCGTTAAGAGCGCCGGGGAGCTGTTTTTT. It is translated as CASVKSAGELFF. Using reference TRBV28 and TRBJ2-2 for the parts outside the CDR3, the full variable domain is DVKVTQSSRYLVKRTGEKVFLECVQDMDHENMFWYRQDPGLGLRLIYFSYDVKMKEKGDIPEGYSVSREKKERFSLILESASTNQTSMYLCASVKSAGELFFGEGSRLTVL.

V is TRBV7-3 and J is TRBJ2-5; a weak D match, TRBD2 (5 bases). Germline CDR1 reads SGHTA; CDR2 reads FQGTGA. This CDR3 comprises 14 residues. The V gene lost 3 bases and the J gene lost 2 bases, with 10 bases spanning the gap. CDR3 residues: CASSFRGGQETQYF. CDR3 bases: TGTGCCAGCAGCTTTCGGGGTGGTCAAGAGACCCAGTACTTC.